This TCR beta chain was sequenced during a study of OX40 agonist ivuxolimab in advanced cancers. This CDR3 is built from 15 residues. Per the germline V gene, CDR1 is MNHEY and CDR2 is SVGAGI. V was cut by 2 bases and J by 0 bases, with 8 bases left in between. Whole-study findings and limits: Some nonresponders also had low normalized T-cell clonal expansion.

TCRdb's table, derived via immunoSEQ multiplex PCR, lists solely in-frame clones and lacks some. This table has some 80,000 clones, approximately 88% appearing once. Comment on this clone: Its antigen is unidentified. At the DNA level, this CDR3 is encoded by other sequences in the same sample as well.

The source of this sequence is an adult with an advanced solid tumor such as melanoma, head and neck, liver or kidney cancer. The sequencing here drew on CD4+ or CD8+ T cells sorted from blood, taken in a trial of the OX40 agonist ivuxolimab. V is TRBV6-5 and J is TRBJ1-5, with a possible D match to TRBD1 (5 bases). The DNA of the CDR3 is TGTGCCAGCAGTTACGGCGGGGCTAGCAATCAGCCCCAGCATTTT. This codes for CASSYGGASNQPQHF.